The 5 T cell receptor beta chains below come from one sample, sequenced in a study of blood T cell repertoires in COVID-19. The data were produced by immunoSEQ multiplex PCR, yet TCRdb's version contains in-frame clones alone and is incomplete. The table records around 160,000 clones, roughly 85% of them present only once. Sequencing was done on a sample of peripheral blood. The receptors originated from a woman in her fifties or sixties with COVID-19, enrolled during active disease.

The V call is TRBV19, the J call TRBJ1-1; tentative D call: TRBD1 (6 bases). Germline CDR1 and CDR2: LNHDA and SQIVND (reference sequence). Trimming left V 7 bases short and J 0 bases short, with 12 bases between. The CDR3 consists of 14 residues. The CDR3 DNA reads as TGTGCCAGTAATTCAGGGGCGTTGAACACTGAAGCTTTCTTT. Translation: CASNSGALNTEAFF.

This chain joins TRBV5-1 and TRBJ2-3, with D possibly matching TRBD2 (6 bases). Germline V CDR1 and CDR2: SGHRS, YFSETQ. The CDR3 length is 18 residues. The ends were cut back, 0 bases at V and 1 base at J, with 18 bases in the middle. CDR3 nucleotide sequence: TGCGCCAGCAGCTTGGGCTTTCGGGACTCAGACCGCACAGATACGCAGTATTTT. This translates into CASSLGFRDSDRTDTQYF.

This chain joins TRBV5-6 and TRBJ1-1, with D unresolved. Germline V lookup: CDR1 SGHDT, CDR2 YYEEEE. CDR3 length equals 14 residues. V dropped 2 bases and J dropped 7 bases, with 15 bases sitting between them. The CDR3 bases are TGTGCCAGCAGCTTTGTTCGGGTACCTCATGAAGCTTTCTTT. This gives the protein CASSFVRVPHEAFF. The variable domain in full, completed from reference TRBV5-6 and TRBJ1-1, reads DAGVTQSPTHLIKTRGQQVTLRCSPKSGHDTVSWYQQALGQGPQFIFQYYEEEERQRGNFPDRFSGHQFPNYSSELNVNALLLGDSALYLCASSFVRVPHEAFFGQGTRLTVV.

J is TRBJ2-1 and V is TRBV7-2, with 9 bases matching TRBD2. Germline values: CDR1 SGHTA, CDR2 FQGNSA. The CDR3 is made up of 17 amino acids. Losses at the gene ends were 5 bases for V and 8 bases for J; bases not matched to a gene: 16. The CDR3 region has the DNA TGTGCCAGCAGCCAACCTAGGGCGGGGGGGTATAAGGATGAGCAGTTCTTC. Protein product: CASSQPRAGGYKDEQFF.

CDR3 amino acids: CASTRTGNTDTQYF. CDR3 in DNA: TGTGCCAGCACCCGGACAGGGAACACAGATACGCAGTATTTT. This chain uses TRBV2 with TRBJ2-3; TRBD1 aligns across 8 bases. The J segment lost 2 bases and the V segment lost 7 bases, leaving 5 bases of the junction unmatched. The CDR3 is made up of 14 amino acids. The V gene's germline CDR1 is SNHLY and CDR2 FYNNEI. The whole variable domain, filled in from reference TRBV2 and TRBJ2-3, reads EPEVTQTPSHQVTQMGQEVILRCVPISNHLYFYWYRQILGQKVEFLVSFYNNEISEKSEIFDDQFSVERPDGSNFTLKIRSTKLEDSAMYFCASTRTGNTDTQYFGPGTRLTVL.